The 21 T cell receptor beta chains listed next were all sequenced from one sample in a study of CD8 T cells in Susac syndrome. Random hexamers were used to reverse transcribe roughly 0.5 to 1 ug of RNA. TCRdb fed the immunoSEQ multiplex PCR reads into MiXCR, producing one record per CDR3 protein. This table has roughly 80,000 distinct CDR3 sequences, just under 95% appearing once. The material sequenced was CD8+ T cells from PBMCs. The source is a human donor in good health.

The chain is built from TRBV7-9 and TRBJ1-2; D ambiguous. The germline V gene encodes CDR1 SEHNR and CDR2 FQNEAQ (reference sequence). This CDR3 contains 14 residues. V lost 1 base and J 3 bases, leaving 9 bases between the germline ends. The DNA for the CDR3 is TGTGCCAGCAGCTTAGTGTCGGCCTACTATGGCTACACCTTC. It yields the protein CASSLVSAYYGYTF.

The CDR3 coding sequence is TGTGCCAGCGCCATGGCTAGCGGGTTTTACAATGAGCAGTTCTTC. It encodes CASAMASGFYNEQFF. V is TRBV9 and J is TRBJ2-1; 8 bases fit TRBD2. The CDR3 is 15 residues long. The trim removed 7 bases at V and 4 bases at J, leaving 10 bases unmatched. From germline, CDR1 is SGDLS and CDR2 YYNGEE. Complete variable domain (other parts from reference TRBV9 and TRBJ2-1): DSGVTQTPKHLITATGQRVTLRCSPRSGDLSVYWYQQSLDQGLQFLIQYYNGEERAKGNILERFSAQQFPDLHSELNLSSLELGDSALYFCASAMASGFYNEQFFGPGTRLTVL.

The chain is built from TRBV4-3 and TRBJ2-2; 9 positions match TRBD1. Germline-derived CDR1 and CDR2 are LGHNA and YSLEER. The CDR3 has 16 amino acids. Trimming took 3 bases from V and 0 from J; bases not matched to a gene: 2. CDR3 sequence reads: CASSQDRGPNTGELFF. CDR3 DNA: TGCGCCAGCAGCCAGGACAGGGGCCCGAACACCGGGGAGCTGTTTTTT.

This chain uses TRBV5-1 with TRBJ1-1; 7 nucleotides align to TRBD1. Germline V gene data show CDR1 as SGHRS and CDR2 as YFSETQ. V shed 3 bases, J shed 0 bases, and the junction held 11 bases outside the gene matches. The CDR3 length is 17 residues. CDR3 DNA: TGCGCCAGCAGCTCACCGCCGGGACAGATGTTGAACACTGAAGCTTTCTTT. Its translation: CASSSPPGQMLNTEAFF.

The chain has TRBV4-3 and TRBJ2-7, with TRBD2 as a possible D gene (6 bases). Germline-derived CDR1 and CDR2 are LGHNA and YSLEER. The CDR3 runs 14 residues. Between the trimmed V and J ends, which lost 0 bases and 6 bases, there was a span of 12 bases. DNA of the CDR3: TGCGCCAGCAGCCAAGATGGGGGGACGGGCGAGCAGTACTTC. Translating it yields CASSQDGGTGEQYF.

The chain links TRBV7-3 to TRBJ1-2, with a tentative D call TRBD1 (6 bases). Trimming took 0 bases from V and 6 from J, leaving 23 bases between them. CDR3 size: 18 residues. Germline V lookup: CDR1 SGHTA, CDR2 FQGTGA. CDR3 DNA sequence: TGTGCCAGCAGCTTAACAAGAGTGGGGAGGACAGTACCTGATGGCTACACCTTC. Translating it yields CASSLTRVGRTVPDGYTF.

The chain couples TRBV2 to TRBJ2-1, with TRBD1 identical over 9 bases. Unmatched junction bases numbered 2, after V lost 8 bases and J lost 3 bases. CDR3 length equals 13 residues. CDR1 is SNHLY and CDR2 is FYNNEI in the germline V gene. The CDR3 sequence: CASRTGDYNEQFF. The CDR3 nucleotides are TGTGCCAGCCGGACAGGGGACTACAATGAGCAGTTCTTC.

This chain links TRBV5-6 with TRBJ1-5, with D perhaps TRBD1 (5 bases). Trimming left V 4 bases short and J 6 bases short, with 14 bases between. This CDR3 is built from 14 residues. The germline V gene encodes CDR1 SGHDT and CDR2 YYEEEE. The CDR3 protein is CASSGGVGSQPQHF. The CDR3 nucleotides read TGTGCCAGCAGCGGGGGTGTGGGGAGTCAGCCCCAGCATTTT.

This chain links TRBV27 with TRBJ1-6; 12 nucleotides match TRBD1. J gave up 10 bases and V 8 bases, and 9 bases lay outside the gene matches. Germline values: CDR1 MNHEY, CDR2 SMNVEV (reference sequence). CDR3 length: 15 amino acids. As DNA, the CDR3 is TGTGCCAGCGCTATGGGACAGGGGGCTAGGTCACCCCTCCACTTT. It specifies CASAMGQGARSPLHF.

The rearrangement joins TRBV19 to TRBJ1-5; D gene uncertain. Germline CDR1 and CDR2: LNHDA and SQIVND (reference sequence). Trimming took off 5 bases at V and 3 bases at J, with 8 bases between the two ends. The CDR3 is made up of 13 amino acids. The CDR3 here is CASSFGVNQPQHF. CDR3 nucleotide sequence: TGTGCCAGTAGTTTTGGGGTCAATCAGCCCCAGCATTTT.

The chain is built from TRBV2 and TRBJ1-2; weak D call: TRBD1 (5 bases). The CDR3 covers 15 residues. Germline lookup yields CDR1 SNHLY and CDR2 FYNNEI. V lost 0 bases, J lost 7 bases, and 15 bases lay in between. The CDR3 nucleotides are TGTGCCAGCAGTGAAGCGAGACAGTCCCTTGGTGGCTACACCTTC. Its translation: CASSEARQSLGGYTF.

The J gene is TRBJ2-1, the V gene TRBV9; D possibly matches TRBD1 or TRBD2 (6 bases each). The CDR3 runs to 13 residues. Trimming took 0 bases from V and 12 from J, leaving 13 bases between them. Germline V gives CDR1 SGDLS, CDR2 YYNGEE. The CDR3 DNA reads TGTGCCAGCAGCGTAGCCCTGGGGGGCTGGCAGTTCTTC. Its translation is CASSVALGGWQFF.

V is TRBV27 and J is TRBJ2-3; D is undetermined. From germline, CDR1 is MNHEY and CDR2 SMNVEV (reference sequence). V lost 5 bases and J lost 4, with 16 bases in between. This CDR3 spans 15 amino acids. The CDR3 DNA reads TGTGCCAGCAGTCACACCCGACAACCTCCAGATACGCAGTATTTT. This encodes CASSHTRQPPDTQYF.

This clonotype showed up just a few times. This chain connects TRBV9 to TRBJ2-1, with 9 bases lining up with TRBD1. Trimming cost V 5 bases and J 7 bases; bases outside gene matches: 4. The CDR3 loop spans 13 amino acids. Germline loops: CDR1 SGDLS, CDR2 YYNGEE. CDR3 in amino acids: CASSTGTGNEQFF. The CDR3 nucleotides read TGTGCCAGCAGTACCGGGACAGGGAATGAGCAGTTCTTC.

V is TRBV15 and J is TRBJ1-1; TRBD1 matches at 9 bases. Per germline, CDR1 LNHNV and CDR2 YYDKDF (reference sequence). The CDR3 sequence is 15 residues long. Losses at the gene ends were 4 bases for V and 4 bases for J; bases not matched to a gene: 7. CDR3 in amino acids: CATSTVLDRGTEAFF. CDR3 DNA: TGTGCCACCAGCACGGTCCTGGACAGGGGCACTGAAGCTTTCTTT.

The chain is built from TRBV29-1 and TRBJ2-2, with D uncertain. Germline V gives CDR1 SQVTM, CDR2 ANQGSEA. V shed 7 bases and J shed 3 bases, with 12 bases lying between them. This CDR3 is built from 13 residues. The CDR3, as DNA: TGCAGCGCCCGGACCGCGGACACCGGGGAGCTGTTTTTT. Translated, it gives CSARTADTGELFF.

The chain uses TRBV5-6 and TRBJ2-3; TRBD1 is a possible D gene (6 bases). This CDR3 has 15 residues. The ends were cut back, 1 base at V and 2 bases at J, with 11 bases in the middle. Germline lookup yields CDR1 SGHDT and CDR2 YYEEEE. CDR3 nucleotide sequence: TGTGCCAGCAGCTTGAGGCAGGGGAACACAGATACGCAGTATTTT. Translated: CASSLRQGNTDTQYF.

V usage is TRBV6-5 and J usage is TRBJ1-1; no firm D call. Germline CDR1 and CDR2: MNHEY and SVGAGI. The V end lost 2 bases, the J end lost 7 bases, and 11 bases lay between the germline ends. The CDR3 runs to 13 residues. The CDR3 coding sequence is TGTGCCAGCAGTTACATTAGAAGCAATGAAGCTTTCTTT. This encodes CASSYIRSNEAFF.

The chain recombines TRBV27 with TRBJ2-3; no firm D call. V lost 4 bases and J 0 bases, leaving 11 bases between the germline ends. CDR1 is MNHEY and CDR2 is SMNVEV in the germline V gene (reference sequence). The CDR3 is made up of 15 amino acids. CDR3 protein: CASSSQYSSTDTQYF. CDR3 bases: TGTGCCAGCAGTTCACAGTACTCTAGCACAGATACGCAGTATTTT.

The chain carries TRBV29-1 and TRBJ1-1; tentatively, D is TRBD1 (5 bases). V lost 3 bases to trimming and J lost 4 bases, with 9 bases between them. Germline lookup yields CDR1 SQVTM and CDR2 ANQGSEA. This CDR3 spans 12 amino acids. The CDR3 spells CSVDLGATEAFF. CDR3 in DNA: TGCAGCGTTGATTTAGGGGCCACTGAAGCTTTCTTT. The variable domain in full, completed from reference TRBV29-1 and TRBJ1-1, reads SAVISQKPSRDICQRGTSLTIQCQVDSQVTMMFWYRQQPGQSLTLIATANQGSEATYESGFVIDKFPISRPNLTFSTLTVSNMSPEDSSIYLCSVDLGATEAFFGQGTRLTVV.

This rearrangement joins TRBV12-3 or TRBV12-4 to TRBJ2-1; 8 positions match TRBD1. The CDR3 totals 15 residues. With 3 bases clipped from V and 7 bases from J, the junction kept 8 bases outside the gene matches. CDR3: CASSLGGQGWNEQFF. The CDR3 DNA follows: TGTGCCAGCAGTTTGGGTGGACAGGGATGGAATGAGCAGTTCTTC.